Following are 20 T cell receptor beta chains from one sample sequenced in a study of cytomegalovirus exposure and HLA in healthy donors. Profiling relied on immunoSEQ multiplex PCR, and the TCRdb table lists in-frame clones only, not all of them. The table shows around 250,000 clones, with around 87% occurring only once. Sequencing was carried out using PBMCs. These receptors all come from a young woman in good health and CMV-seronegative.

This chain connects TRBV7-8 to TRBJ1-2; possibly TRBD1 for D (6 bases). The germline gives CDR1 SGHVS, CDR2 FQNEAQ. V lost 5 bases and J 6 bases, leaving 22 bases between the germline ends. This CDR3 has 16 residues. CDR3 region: CASSNIPSGANDGYTF. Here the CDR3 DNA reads TGTGCCAGCAGCAACATCCCCTCAGGGGCGAATGATGGCTACACCTTC.

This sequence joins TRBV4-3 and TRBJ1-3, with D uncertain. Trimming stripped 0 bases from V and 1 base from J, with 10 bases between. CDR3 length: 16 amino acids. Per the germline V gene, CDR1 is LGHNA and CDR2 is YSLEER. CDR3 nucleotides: TGCGCCAGCAGCCAAGAACGGTCGGGGTCTGGAAACACCATATATTTT. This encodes CASSQERSGSGNTIYF.

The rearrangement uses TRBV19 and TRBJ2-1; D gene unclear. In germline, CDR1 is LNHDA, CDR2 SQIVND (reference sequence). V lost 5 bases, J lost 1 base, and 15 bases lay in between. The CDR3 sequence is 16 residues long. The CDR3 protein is CASSPQTADSYNEQFF. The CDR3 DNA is TGTGCCAGTAGTCCTCAGACGGCGGATTCCTACAATGAGCAGTTCTTC.

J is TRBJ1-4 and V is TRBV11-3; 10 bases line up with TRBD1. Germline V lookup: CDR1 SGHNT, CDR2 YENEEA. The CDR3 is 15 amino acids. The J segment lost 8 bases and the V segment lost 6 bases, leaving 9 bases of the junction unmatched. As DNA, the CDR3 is TGTGCCAGCAGGGACCGGGACAGGGGACGGGAAAAACTGTTTTTT. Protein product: CASRDRDRGREKLFF. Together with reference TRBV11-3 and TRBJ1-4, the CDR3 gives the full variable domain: EAGVVQSPRYKIIEKKQPVAFWCNPISGHNTLYWYLQNLGQGPELLIRYENEEAVDDSQLPKDRFSAERLKGVDSTLKIQPAELGDSAVYLCASRDRDRGREKLFFGSGTQLSVL.

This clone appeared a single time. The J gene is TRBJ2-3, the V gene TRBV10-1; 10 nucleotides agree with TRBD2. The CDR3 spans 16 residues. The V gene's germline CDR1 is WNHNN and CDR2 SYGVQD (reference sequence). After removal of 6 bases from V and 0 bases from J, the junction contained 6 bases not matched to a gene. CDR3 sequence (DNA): TGCGCCAGCAGCCTAGCGGGGGCGTCGAGCACAGATACGCAGTATTTT. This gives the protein CASSLAGASSTDTQYF.

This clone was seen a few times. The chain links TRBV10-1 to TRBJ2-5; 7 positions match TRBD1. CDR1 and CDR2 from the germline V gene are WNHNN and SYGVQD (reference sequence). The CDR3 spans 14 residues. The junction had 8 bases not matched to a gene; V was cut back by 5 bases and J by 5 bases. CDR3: CASSLTGMGETQYF. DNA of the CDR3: TGCGCCAGCAGTCTGACAGGGATGGGTGAGACCCAGTACTTC.

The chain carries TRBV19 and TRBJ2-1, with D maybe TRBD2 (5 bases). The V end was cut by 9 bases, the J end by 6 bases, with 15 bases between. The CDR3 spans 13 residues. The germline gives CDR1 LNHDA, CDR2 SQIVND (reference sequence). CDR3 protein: CASSSDYSNEQFF. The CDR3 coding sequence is TGTGCCAGCTCTTCTGACTACTCCAATGAGCAGTTCTTC.

The CDR3 loop reads CASSARGLEKNTEAFF. CDR3 DNA: TGCGCCAGCAGTGCCAGGGGGCTAGAGAAGAACACTGAAGCTTTCTTT. The chain joins TRBV10-1 to TRBJ1-1; 8 nucleotides match TRBD1. V shed 4 bases, J shed 1 base, and the junction held 8 bases outside the gene matches. The CDR3 sequence is 16 residues long. The germline CDR1 and CDR2 sequences are WNHNN and SYGVQD (reference sequence).

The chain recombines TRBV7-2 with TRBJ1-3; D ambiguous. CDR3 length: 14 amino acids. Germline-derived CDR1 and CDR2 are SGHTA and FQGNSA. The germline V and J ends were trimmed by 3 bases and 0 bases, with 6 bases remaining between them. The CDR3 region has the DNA TGTGCCAGCAGCTTTGCCAGCTCTGGAAACACCATATATTTT. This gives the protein CASSFASSGNTIYF.

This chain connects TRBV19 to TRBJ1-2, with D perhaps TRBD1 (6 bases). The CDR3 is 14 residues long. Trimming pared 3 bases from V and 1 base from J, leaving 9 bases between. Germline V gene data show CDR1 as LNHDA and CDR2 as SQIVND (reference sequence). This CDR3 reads CASSISGVNYGYTF. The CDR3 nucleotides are TGTGCCAGTAGTATCTCAGGGGTTAACTATGGCTACACCTTC.

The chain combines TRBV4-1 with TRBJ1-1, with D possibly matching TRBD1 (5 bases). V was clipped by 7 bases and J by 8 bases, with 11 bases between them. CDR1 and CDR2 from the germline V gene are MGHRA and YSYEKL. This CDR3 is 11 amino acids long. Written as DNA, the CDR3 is TGCGCCAGCATACGGGGGAGGGAAGCTTTCTTT. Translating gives CASIRGREAFF.

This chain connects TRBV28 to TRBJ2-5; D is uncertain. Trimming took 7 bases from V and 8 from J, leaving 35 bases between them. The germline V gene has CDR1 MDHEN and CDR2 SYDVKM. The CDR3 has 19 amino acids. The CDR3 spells CASNSMGIKFKAQQVTQYF. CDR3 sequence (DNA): TGTGCCAGCAACTCTATGGGTATAAAGTTCAAGGCTCAGCAGGTTACCCAGTACTTC.

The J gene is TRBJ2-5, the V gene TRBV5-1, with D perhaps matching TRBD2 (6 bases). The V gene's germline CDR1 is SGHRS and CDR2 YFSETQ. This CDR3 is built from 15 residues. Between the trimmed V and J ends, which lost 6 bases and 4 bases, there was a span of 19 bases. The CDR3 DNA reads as TGCGCCAGCACCGGATGGGACTTCGAGGGAGAGACCCAGTACTTC. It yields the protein CASTGWDFEGETQYF.

The CDR3, as DNA: TGCGCCAGCAGCCCGCCCCTAGCGGGGGGGCCGGATGAGCAGTTCTTC. Protein: CASSPPLAGGPDEQFF. This chain joins TRBV5-1 and TRBJ2-1; TRBD2 matches 12 bases. The CDR3 sequence is 16 residues long. Germline assignment: CDR1 SGHRS and CDR2 YFSETQ. Trimming removed 4 bases from V and 8 bases from J; junction bases left unmatched: 10.

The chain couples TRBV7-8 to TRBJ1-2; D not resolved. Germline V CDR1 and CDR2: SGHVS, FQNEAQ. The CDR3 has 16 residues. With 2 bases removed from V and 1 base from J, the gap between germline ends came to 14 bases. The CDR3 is CASSLPGFLDNYGYTF. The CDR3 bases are TGTGCCAGCAGCTTACCGGGATTTCTAGATAACTATGGCTACACCTTC.

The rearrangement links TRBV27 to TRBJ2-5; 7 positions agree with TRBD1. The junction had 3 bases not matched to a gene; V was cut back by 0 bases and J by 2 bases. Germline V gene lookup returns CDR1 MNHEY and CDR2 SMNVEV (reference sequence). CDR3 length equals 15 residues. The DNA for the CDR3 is TGTGCCAGCAGTTTATCTACAGGGGTACAAGAGACCCAGTACTTC. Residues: CASSLSTGVQETQYF.

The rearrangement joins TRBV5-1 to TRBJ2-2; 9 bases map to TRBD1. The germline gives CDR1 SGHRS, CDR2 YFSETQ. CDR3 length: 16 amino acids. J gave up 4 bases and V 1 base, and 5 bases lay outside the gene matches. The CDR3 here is CASSLYTGGSTGELFF. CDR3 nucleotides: TGCGCCAGCAGCTTGTATACAGGGGGCTCCACCGGGGAGCTGTTTTTT.

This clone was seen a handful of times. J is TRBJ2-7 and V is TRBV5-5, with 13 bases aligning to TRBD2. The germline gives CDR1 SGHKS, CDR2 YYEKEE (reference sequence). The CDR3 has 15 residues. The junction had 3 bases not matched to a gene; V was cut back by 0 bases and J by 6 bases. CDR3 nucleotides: TGTGCCAGCAGCTTGGCACTAGCGGGGGGGCTCGAGCAGTACTTC. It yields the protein CASSLALAGGLEQYF.

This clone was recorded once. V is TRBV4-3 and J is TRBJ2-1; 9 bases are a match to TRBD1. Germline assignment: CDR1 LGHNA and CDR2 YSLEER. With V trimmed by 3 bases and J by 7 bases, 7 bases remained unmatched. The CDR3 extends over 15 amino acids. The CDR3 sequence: CASSHRLGQGNEQFF. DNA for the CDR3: TGCGCCAGCAGCCATCGCTTGGGACAGGGTAATGAGCAGTTCTTC.

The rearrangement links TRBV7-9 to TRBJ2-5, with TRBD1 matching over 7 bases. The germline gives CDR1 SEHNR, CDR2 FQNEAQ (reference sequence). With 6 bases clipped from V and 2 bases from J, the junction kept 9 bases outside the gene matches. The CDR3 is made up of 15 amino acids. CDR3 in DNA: TGTGCCAGCAGGCGTCAAGGACAGGTTCAAGAGACCCAGTACTTC. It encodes CASRRQGQVQETQYF.